These T cell receptor beta chains were read from a single sample in a study of control samples from healthy donors and cancer patients. The data were produced by immunoSEQ multiplex PCR, yet TCRdb's version contains in-frame clones alone and is incomplete. This table holds 100,000 or so clones, about 89% found once. Source material: blood. These receptors all come from a man aged 30 to 39 in good health. CDR3s include the opening cysteine and the closing phenylalanine or tryptophan. D genes are given only for firm matches. A clone size is listed for some rows: how often the clone was seen (once, few, many), or a class if it is expanded.

V	D	size	J	CDR3	DNA
TRBV28	NA	NA	TRBJ1-2	CASSGAGKVYGYTF	TGTGCCAGCAGTGGGGCAGGGAAAGTCTATGGCTACACCTTC
TRBV10-3	NA	NA	TRBJ1-4	CAISGTDEKLFF	TGTGCCATCAGTGGGACCGATGAAAAACTGTTTTTT
TRBV4-1	TRBD1	NA	TRBJ1-1	CASSQVDREATEAFF	TGCGCCAGCAGCCAAGTAGACAGGGAGGCCACTGAAGCTTTCTTT
TRBV21-1	NA	once	TRBJ2-4	CASRKGPKNIQYF	TGTGCCAGCAGAAAAGGGCCCAAAAACATTCAGTACTTC
TRBV7-3	NA	NA	TRBJ2-1	CASSLGGKNEQFF	TGTGCCAGCAGCTTAGGGGGGAAGAATGAGCAGTTCTTC
TRBV6-5	TRBD1	NA	TRBJ2-7	CASSYIGTDHYEQYF	TGTGCCAGCAGTTACATCGGGACAGATCATTACGAGCAGTACTTC
TRBV19	NA	NA	TRBJ2-7	CASSTGPRGEQYF	TGTGCCAGTAGTACCGGGCCCAGGGGAGAGCAGTACTTC
TRBV4-1	TRBD1	NA	TRBJ2-5	CASSQDRHGTGGETQYF	TGCGCCAGCAGCCAAGATCGGCACGGGACAGGGGGCGAGACCCAGTACTTC
TRBV24-1	TRBD1	NA	TRBJ2-4	CATREDRRKNIQYF	TGTGCCACCAGAGAGGACAGGCGCAAAAACATTCAGTACTTC
TRBV12-3/TRBV12-4	NA	NA	TRBJ2-2	CATNAASSGELFF	TGTGCCACCAACGCCGCGTCGTCCGGGGAGCTGTTTTTT
TRBV16	NA	NA	TRBJ1-3	CASSLSERELVTLLSGNTIYF	TGTGCCAGCAGCCTCTCAGAGCGGGAGCTAGTCACATTACTCTCTGGAAACACCATATATTTT
TRBV5-8	TRBD1	NA	TRBJ2-2	CASSLGQGVTGELFF	TGTGCCAGCAGCTTGGGCCAGGGGGTGACCGGGGAGCTGTTTTTT
TRBV7-8	NA	NA	TRBJ1-2	CASSLAGFGTNYGYTF	TGTGCCAGCAGCTTAGCGGGTTTCGGGACTAACTATGGCTACACCTTC
TRBV2	NA	NA	TRBJ1-1	CARIQTNTEAFF	TGTGCCAGGATACAGACTAACACTGAAGCTTTCTTT
TRBV5-1	TRBD1	NA	TRBJ2-5	CASSRDREETQYF	TGCGCCAGCAGCAGGGACAGGGAAGAGACCCAGTACTTC
TRBV5-6	TRBD1	NA	TRBJ1-2	CASSLARQGVRAGSYTF	TGTGCCAGCAGCTTGGCCCGACAGGGAGTGCGGGCAGGGTCCTACACCTTC
TRBV27	NA	once	TRBJ2-1	CASWRGLDPSSYNEQFF	TGTGCCAGTTGGCGGGGTTTAGACCCGAGCTCCTACAATGAGCAGTTCTTC
TRBV6-5	NA	NA	TRBJ2-2	CASSRTLNTGELFF	TGTGCCAGCAGCCGGACACTTAACACCGGGGAGCTGTTTTTT
TRBV6-2/TRBV6-3	NA	NA	TRBJ2-5	CASSYSTETQYF	TGTGCCAGCAGTTACTCGACGGAGACCCAGTACTTC
TRBV2	NA	NA	TRBJ1-1	CASRHRFLDTEAFF	TGTGCCAGCAGGCACAGGTTTTTGGACACTGAAGCTTTCTTT
TRBV4-1	TRBD2	NA	TRBJ2-1	CASSQDPSGSLNEQFF	TGCGCCAGCAGCCAAGATCCCAGCGGGAGCCTCAATGAGCAGTTCTTC
TRBV12-3/TRBV12-4	NA	NA	TRBJ1-1	CASRADMNTEAFF	TGTGCCAGCAGGGCAGACATGAACACTGAAGCTTTCTTT
TRBV5-6	TRBD1	NA	TRBJ1-5	CASSDGTGENQPQHF	TGTGCCAGCAGTGACGGGACAGGGGAGAATCAGCCCCAGCATTTT
TRBV5-6	TRBD1	NA	TRBJ1-2	CASSWERTGYGYTF	TGTGCCAGCAGCTGGGAACGGACAGGCTATGGCTACACCTTC
TRBV4-1	TRBD1	NA	TRBJ2-5	CASSQFHRGQETQYF	TGCGCCAGCAGCCAATTCCACAGGGGCCAAGAGACCCAGTACTTC
TRBV19	TRBD1	NA	TRBJ2-3	CASSLRDSRSTDTQYF	TGTGCCAGTAGCCTAAGGGACAGCCGCAGCACAGATACGCAGTATTTT
TRBV27	TRBD2	NA	TRBJ2-1	CASSSGLAGNEQFF	TGTGCCAGCAGTTCAGGACTAGCGGGAAATGAGCAGTTCTTC
TRBV28	NA	NA	TRBJ1-1	CASSTGLNTEAFF	TGTGCCAGCAGCACAGGGTTGAACACTGAAGCTTTCTTT
TRBV12-3/TRBV12-4	NA	NA	TRBJ1-2	CATQPLGYGYTF	TGTGCCACCCAGCCATTGGGCTATGGCTACACCTTC
TRBV19	NA	NA	TRBJ1-6	CASRDNAGSPLHF	TGTGCCAGTCGGGACAATGCCGGCTCACCCCTCCACTTT
TRBV5-5	TRBD1	NA	TRBJ2-2	CASSLYRGNTGELFF	TGTGCCAGCAGCTTATACAGGGGGAACACCGGGGAGCTGTTTTTT
TRBV7-2	TRBD2	NA	TRBJ2-1	CASSPGLAGHEQFF	TGTGCCAGCAGCCCGGGACTAGCGGGGCATGAGCAGTTCTTC
TRBV29-1	NA	NA	TRBJ1-1	CSVVAAGNTEAFF	TGCAGCGTTGTTGCGGCAGGGAACACTGAAGCTTTCTTT
TRBV24-1	NA	NA	TRBJ1-2	CATSDLRANGYTF	TGTGCCACCAGTGATTTGAGGGCAAATGGCTACACCTTC
TRBV25-1	NA	NA	TRBJ1-5	CASSEYPGEDNQPQHF	TGTGCCAGCAGTGAATACCCAGGGGAGGACAATCAGCCCCAGCATTTT
TRBV11-2	TRBD1	NA	TRBJ2-6	CASSPDVQGATGANVLTF	TGTGCCAGCAGCCCCGACGTCCAGGGGGCTACGGGGGCCAACGTCCTGACTTTC
TRBV3-1/TRBV3-2	NA	NA	TRBJ1-3	CASSLLGGSAGNTIYF	TGTGCCAGCAGCCTTCTCGGTGGGTCAGCTGGAAACACCATATATTTT
TRBV6-5	NA	once	TRBJ1-1	CASSKQGFNTEAFF	TGTGCCAGCAGTAAACAGGGTTTTAACACTGAAGCTTTCTTT
TRBV6-5	NA	NA	TRBJ2-2	CASSRSIGELFF	TGTGCCAGCAGCCGCTCAATCGGGGAGCTGTTTTTT
TRBV2	NA	once	TRBJ1-6	CASSGGGADNSPLHF	TGTGCCAGCAGTGGAGGGGGGGCAGATAATTCACCCCTCCACTTT
TRBV6-5	NA	NA	TRBJ1-1	CASSYSQGYTEAFF	TGTGCCAGCAGTTACTCACAGGGATACACTGAAGCTTTCTTT
TRBV19	NA	NA	TRBJ2-7	CASRERGTGPSYEQYF	TGTGCCAGTAGGGAGCGGGGGACAGGGCCGTCCTACGAGCAGTACTTC